The present T cell receptor beta chain was sequenced within a study of shared clonotypes between healthy human individuals. The CDR3 spans 13 residues. CDR1 is LNHDA and CDR2 is SQIVND in the germline V gene (reference sequence). V shed 6 bases and J shed 4 bases, with 12 bases lying between them. TCRdb's table, derived via immunoSEQ multiplex PCR, lists solely in-frame clones and lacks some. Of around 1.1 million clones in the sample, approximately 78% were seen once. Points on this clone: Other DNA sequences of this sample code for an identical CDR3.

The V call is TRBV19, the J call TRBJ1-2, with D perhaps matching TRBD1 (6 bases). Sequencing used memory CD4+ T cells from PBMCs. The subset: CD45RA-negative fraction. This receptor was identified in a man between 18 and 29 years old in good health. Some clones in this sample may be carry-over from other donors' samples. The CDR3 loop reads CASSSSGAYGYTF. CDR3 bases: TGTGCCAGTAGCTCCTCAGGGGCCTATGGCTACACCTTC. Together with reference TRBV19 and TRBJ1-2, the CDR3 gives the full variable domain: DGGITQSPKYLFRKEGQNVTLSCEQNLNHDAMYWYRQDPGQGLRLIYYSQIVNDFQKGDIAEGYSVSREKKESFPLTVTSAQKNPTAFYLCASSSSGAYGYTFGSGTRLTVV.